A selection of T cell receptor beta chains follows, all from one sample in a study of blood T cell repertoires in COVID-19. Clones were sequenced by immunoSEQ multiplex PCR, and TCRdb holds only the in-frame ones, with some missing. Here the sample spans 160,000 or so clones, approximately 84% being singletons. Sequencing input: peripheral blood. The origin of the receptors is a woman over 75 with acute or convalescent COVID-19. CDR3s include the opening cysteine and the closing phenylalanine or tryptophan. D genes are given only for firm matches. The size of a clone is reported for some rows only, either as once, few or many, or as a class for expanded clones.

v_call: TRBV10-1; j_call: TRBJ2-2; clone_size: NA; d_call: TRBD2; cdr3_nt: TGCGCCAGCAGTGGGGGGGGACTCAACACCGGGGAGCTGTTTTTT; cdr3_aa: CASSGGGLNTGELFF
v_call: TRBV12-3/TRBV12-4; j_call: TRBJ2-7; clone_size: NA; d_call: NA; cdr3_nt: TGTGCCAGCAGTTTTGGACTGGTTCCAGAGCAGTACTTC; cdr3_aa: CASSFGLVPEQYF
v_call: TRBV18; j_call: TRBJ1-5; clone_size: NA; d_call: NA; cdr3_nt: TGTGCCAGCTCTCCCACAGTCTCTAGCAATCAGCCCCAGCATTTT; cdr3_aa: CASSPTVSSNQPQHF
v_call: TRBV19; j_call: TRBJ1-5; clone_size: few; d_call: NA; cdr3_nt: TGTGCCAGTACTGGGTCCAGGGGTGAGTGGCAGCCCCAGCATTTT; cdr3_aa: CASTGSRGEWQPQHF
v_call: TRBV6-1; j_call: TRBJ2-7; clone_size: NA; d_call: TRBD1; cdr3_nt: TGTGCCAGCAGTTTCTACACAGGGGGCGAGTACGAGCAGTACTTC; cdr3_aa: CASSFYTGGEYEQYF
v_call: TRBV5-6; j_call: TRBJ1-1; clone_size: NA; d_call: NA; cdr3_nt: TGTGCCAGCAACCGGTTGAACACTGAAGCTTTCTTT; cdr3_aa: CASNRLNTEAFF
v_call: TRBV30; j_call: TRBJ1-2; clone_size: NA; d_call: NA; cdr3_nt: TGTGCCTGGAGTTACGGGGCCGCGGGACTCAGCTATGGCTACACCTTC; cdr3_aa: CAWSYGAAGLSYGYTF
v_call: TRBV7-6; j_call: TRBJ2-1; clone_size: NA; d_call: NA; cdr3_nt: TGTGCCAGCAGCTTAGCGAGGGCTGGTGAGCAGTTCTTC; cdr3_aa: CASSLARAGEQFF
v_call: TRBV1; j_call: TRBJ2-3; clone_size: NA; d_call: NA; cdr3_nt: TGCACCAGCAGCCAAGATCGAGGGCAGGTGAGCACAGATACGCAGTATTTT; cdr3_aa: CTSSQDRGQVSTDTQYF
v_call: TRBV12-3/TRBV12-4; j_call: TRBJ1-2; clone_size: NA; d_call: NA; cdr3_nt: TGTGCCAGCAGTTTTGAGGGAAAGAGGGGCTACACCTTC; cdr3_aa: CASSFEGKRGYTF
v_call: TRBV30; j_call: TRBJ2-2; clone_size: NA; d_call: NA; cdr3_nt: TGTGCCTGGAGTGTACGGCCCGCGGGGGGGGAGCTGTTTTTT; cdr3_aa: CAWSVRPAGGELFF
v_call: TRBV28; j_call: TRBJ1-6; clone_size: NA; d_call: NA; cdr3_nt: TGTGCCAGCAGCTTGGACAGCTCCTATAATTCACCCCTCCACTTT; cdr3_aa: CASSLDSSYNSPLHF
v_call: TRBV3-1/TRBV3-2; j_call: TRBJ1-2; clone_size: NA; d_call: TRBD1; cdr3_nt: TGTGCCAGCAGCAGGGGACAGACAGTCTATGGCTACACCTTC; cdr3_aa: CASSRGQTVYGYTF
v_call: TRBV5-8; j_call: TRBJ1-6; clone_size: NA; d_call: TRBD1; cdr3_nt: TGTGCCAGCAGCTTGGCATTACAGGGGGCCTATAATTCACCCCTCCACTTT; cdr3_aa: CASSLALQGAYNSPLHF
v_call: TRBV14; j_call: TRBJ2-5; clone_size: NA; d_call: TRBD2; cdr3_nt: TGTGCCAGCAGCTCCCGGACTAGCAAGGAAGAGACCCAGTACTTC; cdr3_aa: CASSSRTSKEETQYF
v_call: TRBV19; j_call: TRBJ2-1; clone_size: NA; d_call: TRBD2; cdr3_nt: TGTGCCAGTTCGGGCGGGAGGAGAAATGAGCAGTTCTTC; cdr3_aa: CASSGGRRNEQFF
v_call: TRBV6-1; j_call: TRBJ2-5; clone_size: NA; d_call: NA; cdr3_nt: TGTGCCAGCAGTGATCGGGGGGCCATTTACCAAGAGACCCAGTACTTC; cdr3_aa: CASSDRGAIYQETQYF
v_call: TRBV19; j_call: TRBJ1-5; clone_size: once; d_call: TRBD1; cdr3_nt: TGTGCCAGTAGCGGGCCGACAGGGGGCAGGCAGCCCCAGCATTTT; cdr3_aa: CASSGPTGGRQPQHF
v_call: TRBV3-1/TRBV3-2; j_call: TRBJ1-4; clone_size: few; d_call: NA; cdr3_nt: TGTGCCAGCAGCCAAGGGGGGTACTGGGGGCATGAAAAACTGTTTTTT; cdr3_aa: CASSQGGYWGHEKLFF
v_call: TRBV24-1; j_call: TRBJ2-6; clone_size: few; d_call: NA; cdr3_nt: TGTGCCACCAGTGATGGAGGGTCTGGGGCCAACGTCCTGACTTTC; cdr3_aa: CATSDGGSGANVLTF
v_call: TRBV7-9; j_call: TRBJ1-6; clone_size: NA; d_call: TRBD1; cdr3_nt: TGTGCCAGCAGCTGGGGGACAGGGGGAACCCTCCACTTT; cdr3_aa: CASSWGTGGTLHF
v_call: TRBV3-1/TRBV3-2; j_call: TRBJ2-1; clone_size: NA; d_call: NA; cdr3_nt: TGTGCCAGCAGCCAAATGTTGGGAGGTGAGCAGTTCTTC; cdr3_aa: CASSQMLGGEQFF
v_call: TRBV5-1; j_call: TRBJ2-7; clone_size: NA; d_call: TRBD2; cdr3_nt: TGCGCCAGCAGCATCGGACTAGCGGATACCTACGAGCAGTACTTC; cdr3_aa: CASSIGLADTYEQYF
v_call: TRBV6-6; j_call: TRBJ1-6; clone_size: NA; d_call: TRBD1; cdr3_nt: TGTGCCAGCAGGACGGGACAGGGTAGTTCACCCCTCCACTTT; cdr3_aa: CASRTGQGSSPLHF
v_call: TRBV23-1; j_call: TRBJ2-1; clone_size: NA; d_call: NA; cdr3_nt: TGCGCCAGCAGTCAATTATATCGGGACATCCCTTTCTCCTACAATGAGCAGTTCTTC; cdr3_aa: CASSQLYRDIPFSYNEQFF
v_call: TRBV28; j_call: TRBJ1-3; clone_size: NA; d_call: TRBD1; cdr3_nt: TGTGCCAGCAGCACCCAACAGGGGGCGGGAAACACCATATATTTT; cdr3_aa: CASSTQQGAGNTIYF
v_call: TRBV3-1/TRBV3-2; j_call: TRBJ1-1; clone_size: NA; d_call: NA; cdr3_nt: TGTGCCAGCAGCCAGCAGGGAGGTGGGAACACTGAAGCTTTCTTT; cdr3_aa: CASSQQGGGNTEAFF
v_call: TRBV7-3; j_call: TRBJ2-6; clone_size: NA; d_call: NA; cdr3_nt: TGTGCCAGCAGCCCTTACAGGCGCTCTGGGGCCAACGTCCTGACTTTC; cdr3_aa: CASSPYRRSGANVLTF
v_call: TRBV7-9; j_call: TRBJ1-4; clone_size: NA; d_call: TRBD1; cdr3_nt: TGTGCCAGCAGCCCATCTGGACAGGGAGGCTTCACTAATGAAAAACTGTTTTTT; cdr3_aa: CASSPSGQGGFTNEKLFF